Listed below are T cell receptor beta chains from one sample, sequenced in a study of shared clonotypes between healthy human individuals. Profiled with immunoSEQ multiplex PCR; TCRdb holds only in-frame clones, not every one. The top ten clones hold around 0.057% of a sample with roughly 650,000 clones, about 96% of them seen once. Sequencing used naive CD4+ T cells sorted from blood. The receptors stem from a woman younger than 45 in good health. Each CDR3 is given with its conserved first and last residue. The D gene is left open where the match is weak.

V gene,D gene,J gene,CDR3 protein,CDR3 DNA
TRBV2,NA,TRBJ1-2,CASMAGGYNYGYTF,TGTGCCAGCATGGCAGGAGGCTATAACTATGGCTACACCTTC
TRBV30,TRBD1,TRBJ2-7,CAWSVDRGSYEQYF,TGTGCCTGGAGTGTTGACAGGGGATCCTACGAGCAGTACTTC
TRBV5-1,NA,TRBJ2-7,CASSLVGSGLLTYEQYF,TGCGCCAGCAGCTTGGTCGGGTCAGGTCTGTTGACCTACGAGCAGTACTTC
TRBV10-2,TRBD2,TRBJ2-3,CASTSQSGSADTQYF,TGCGCCAGCACTTCCCAAAGCGGGAGCGCAGATACGCAGTATTTT
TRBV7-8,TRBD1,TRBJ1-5,CASSRQPGTDYSNQPQHF,TGTGCCAGCAGCCGCCAACCCGGGACAGATTATAGCAATCAGCCCCAGCATTTT
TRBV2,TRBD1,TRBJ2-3,CASSVGTGADTQYF,TGTGCCAGCAGTGTAGGGACAGGGGCAGATACGCAGTATTTT
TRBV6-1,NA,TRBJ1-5,CASSVSSGNQPQHF,TGTGCCAGCAGCGTATCTAGCGGCAATCAGCCCCAGCATTTT
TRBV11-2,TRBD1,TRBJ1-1,CASSASRDRSRNTEAFF,TGTGCCAGCAGCGCGTCCCGGGACAGGAGCCGGAACACTGAAGCTTTCTTT
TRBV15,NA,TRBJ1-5,CATSRDLLGALNQPQHF,TGTGCCACCAGCAGAGATCTCCTTGGGGCCCTCAATCAGCCCCAGCATTTT
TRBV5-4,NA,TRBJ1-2,CASSPVRDYGYTF,TGTGCCAGCAGCCCCGTGAGGGACTATGGCTACACCTTC
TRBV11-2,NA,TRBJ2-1,CASSLGLLEVYNEQFF,TGTGCCAGCAGCTTAGGATTACTAGAGGTATACAATGAGCAGTTCTTC
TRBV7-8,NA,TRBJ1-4,CASSPGTGNEKLFF,TGTGCCAGCAGCCCGGGGACCGGGAATGAAAAACTGTTTTTT
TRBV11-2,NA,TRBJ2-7,CASSHPRGFLEQYF,TGTGCCAGCAGCCATCCCCGCGGATTTTTGGAGCAGTACTTC
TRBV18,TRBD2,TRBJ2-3,CASSAVGTSSTDTQYF,TGTGCCAGCTCAGCCGTCGGGACTAGCAGCACAGATACGCAGTATTTT
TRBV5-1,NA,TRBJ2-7,CASSLGTVSSYEQYF,TGCGCCAGCAGCCTAGGGACGGTGAGCTCCTACGAGCAGTACTTC
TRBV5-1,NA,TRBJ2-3,CASSPARDTQYF,TGCGCCAGCAGCCCGGCGAGGGATACGCAGTATTTT
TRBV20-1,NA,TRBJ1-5,CSAIDNQPQHF,TGCAGTGCGATAGACAATCAGCCCCAGCATTTT
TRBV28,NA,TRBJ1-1,CATGTRVMNSEAFF,TGTGCAACAGGTACCCGAGTCATGAACTCTGAAGCTTTCTTT
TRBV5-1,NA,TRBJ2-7,CASSAPGLLYEQYF,TGCGCCAGCAGCGCGCCGGGGCTTCTCTACGAGCAGTACTTC
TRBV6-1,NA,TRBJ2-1,CASEPSPLGDEQFF,TGTGCCAGCGAACCTTCCCCCCTCGGCGATGAGCAGTTCTTC
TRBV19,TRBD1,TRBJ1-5,CASRAGGAGNQPQHF,TGTGCCAGTAGAGCAGGGGGCGCGGGCAATCAGCCCCAGCATTTT
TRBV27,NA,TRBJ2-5,CASSSRQLQETQYF,TGTGCCAGCAGTTCGCGTCAGCTCCAAGAGACCCAGTACTTC
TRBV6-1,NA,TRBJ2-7,CASSEQITYEQYF,TGTGCCAGCAGTGAACAGATTACCTACGAGCAGTACTTC
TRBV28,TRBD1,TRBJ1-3,CASSTGQFSGNTIYF,TGTGCCAGCAGTACGGGACAGTTCTCTGGAAACACCATATATTTT
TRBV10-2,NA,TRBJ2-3,CASSESGGPDTQYF,TGCGCCAGCAGTGAATCTGGGGGCCCAGATACGCAGTATTTT
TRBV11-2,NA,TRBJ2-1,CASSLQGKDNEQFF,TGTGCCAGCAGCTTACAGGGAAAAGACAATGAGCAGTTCTTC
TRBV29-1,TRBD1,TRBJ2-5,CSTKTGLETQYF,TGCAGTACAAAGACAGGGTTAGAGACCCAGTACTTC
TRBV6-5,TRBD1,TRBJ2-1,CASSSTGKRYNEQFF,TGTGCCAGCAGTTCGACAGGGAAAAGATACAATGAGCAGTTCTTC